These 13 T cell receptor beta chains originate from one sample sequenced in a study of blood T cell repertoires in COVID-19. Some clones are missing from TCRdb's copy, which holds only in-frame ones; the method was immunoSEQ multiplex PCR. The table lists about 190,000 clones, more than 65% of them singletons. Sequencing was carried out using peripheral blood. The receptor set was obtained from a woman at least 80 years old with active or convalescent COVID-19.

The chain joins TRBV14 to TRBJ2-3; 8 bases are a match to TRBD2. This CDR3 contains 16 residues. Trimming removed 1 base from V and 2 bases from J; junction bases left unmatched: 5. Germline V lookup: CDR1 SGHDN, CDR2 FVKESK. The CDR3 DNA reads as TGTGCCAGCAGCCAAGTCGGCGGGAGGTTCACAGATACGCAGTATTTT. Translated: CASSQVGGRFTDTQYF. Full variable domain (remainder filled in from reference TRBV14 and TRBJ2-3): EAGVTQFPSHSVIEKGQTVTLRCDPISGHDNLYWYRRVMGKEIKFLLHFVKESKQDESGMPNNRFLAERTGGTYSTLKVQPAELEDSGVYFCASSQVGGRFTDTQYFGPGTRLTVL.

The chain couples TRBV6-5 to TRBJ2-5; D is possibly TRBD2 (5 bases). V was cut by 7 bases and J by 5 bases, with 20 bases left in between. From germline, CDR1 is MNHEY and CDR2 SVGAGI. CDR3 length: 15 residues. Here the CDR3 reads CASKREGLPGETQYF. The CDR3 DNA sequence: TGTGCCAGCAAGCGTGAGGGTCTTCCGGGGGAGACCCAGTACTTC.

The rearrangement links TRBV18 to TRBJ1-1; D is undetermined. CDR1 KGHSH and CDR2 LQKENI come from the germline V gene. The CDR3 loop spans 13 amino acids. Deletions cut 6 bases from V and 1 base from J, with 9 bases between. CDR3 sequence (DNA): TGTGCCAGCTCGCTTCAGGAGAACACTGAAGCTTTCTTT. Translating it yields CASSLQENTEAFF.

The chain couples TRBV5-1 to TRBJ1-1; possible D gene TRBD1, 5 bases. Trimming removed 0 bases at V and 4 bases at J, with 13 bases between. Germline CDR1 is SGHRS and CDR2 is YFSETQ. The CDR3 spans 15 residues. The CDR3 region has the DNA TGCGCCAGCAGCTTGGAAGGGCAGGGTGGCACTGAAGCTTTCTTT. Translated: CASSLEGQGGTEAFF.

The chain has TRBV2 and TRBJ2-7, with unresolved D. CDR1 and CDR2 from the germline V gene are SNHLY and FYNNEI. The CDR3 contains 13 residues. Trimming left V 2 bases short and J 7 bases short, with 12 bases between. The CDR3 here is CASSEQLRGEQYF. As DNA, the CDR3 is TGTGCCAGCAGTGAACAGCTAAGAGGAGAGCAGTACTTC.

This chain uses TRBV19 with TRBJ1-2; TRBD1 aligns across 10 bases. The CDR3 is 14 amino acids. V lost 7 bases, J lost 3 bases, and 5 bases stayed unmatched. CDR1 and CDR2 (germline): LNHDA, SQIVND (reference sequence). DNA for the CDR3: TGTGCCAGTACCGGGACAGGGGTTTACTATGGCTACACCTTC. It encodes CASTGTGVYYGYTF.

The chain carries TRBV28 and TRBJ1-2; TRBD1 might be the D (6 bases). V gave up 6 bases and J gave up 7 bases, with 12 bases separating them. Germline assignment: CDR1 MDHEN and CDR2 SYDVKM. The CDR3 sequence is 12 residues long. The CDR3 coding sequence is TGTGCCAGCAGCCCCAGGGGTTCTGGCTACACCTTC. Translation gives CASSPRGSGYTF.

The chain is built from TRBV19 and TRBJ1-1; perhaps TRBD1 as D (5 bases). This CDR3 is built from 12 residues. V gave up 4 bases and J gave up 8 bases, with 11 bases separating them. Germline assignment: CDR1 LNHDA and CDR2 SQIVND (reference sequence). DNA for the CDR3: TGTGCCAGTAGTAGCAGGGTCCAGGAAGCTTTCTTT. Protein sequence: CASSSRVQEAFF.

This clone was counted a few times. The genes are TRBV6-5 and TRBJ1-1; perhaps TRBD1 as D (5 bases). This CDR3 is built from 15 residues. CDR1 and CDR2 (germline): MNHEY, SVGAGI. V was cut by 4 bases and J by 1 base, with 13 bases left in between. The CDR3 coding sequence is TGTGCCAGCAGTTCCGGCCGGAGGGGGAACACTGAAGCTTTCTTT. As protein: CASSSGRRGNTEAFF.

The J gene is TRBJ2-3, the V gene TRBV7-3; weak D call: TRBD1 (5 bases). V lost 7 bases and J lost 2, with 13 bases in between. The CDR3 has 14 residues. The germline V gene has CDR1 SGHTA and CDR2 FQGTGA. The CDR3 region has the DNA TGTGCCAGCAACAAGGGGCGCCACACAGATACGCAGTATTTT. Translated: CASNKGRHTDTQYF.

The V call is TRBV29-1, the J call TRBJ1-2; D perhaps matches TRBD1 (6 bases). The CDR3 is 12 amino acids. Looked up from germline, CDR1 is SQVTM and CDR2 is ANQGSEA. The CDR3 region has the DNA TGCAGTGGGGGGGCTCTAAACTATGGCTACACCTTC. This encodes CSGGALNYGYTF.

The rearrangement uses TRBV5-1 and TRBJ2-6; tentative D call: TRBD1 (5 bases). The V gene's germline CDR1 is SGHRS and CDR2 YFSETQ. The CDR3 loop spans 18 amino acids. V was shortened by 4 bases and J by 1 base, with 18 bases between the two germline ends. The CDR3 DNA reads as TGCGCCAGCAGCCCGGACATGGGCGCCTCGTCTGGGGCCAACGTCCTGACTTTC. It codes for CASSPDMGASSGANVLTF.

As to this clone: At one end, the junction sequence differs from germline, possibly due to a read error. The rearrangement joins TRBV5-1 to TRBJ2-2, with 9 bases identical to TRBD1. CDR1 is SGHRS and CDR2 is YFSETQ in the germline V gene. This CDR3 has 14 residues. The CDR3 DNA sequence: TGCGCCAGCAGACAGGGGGCGAATACCGGGGAGCTGTTTTTT. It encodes CASRQGANTGELFF.